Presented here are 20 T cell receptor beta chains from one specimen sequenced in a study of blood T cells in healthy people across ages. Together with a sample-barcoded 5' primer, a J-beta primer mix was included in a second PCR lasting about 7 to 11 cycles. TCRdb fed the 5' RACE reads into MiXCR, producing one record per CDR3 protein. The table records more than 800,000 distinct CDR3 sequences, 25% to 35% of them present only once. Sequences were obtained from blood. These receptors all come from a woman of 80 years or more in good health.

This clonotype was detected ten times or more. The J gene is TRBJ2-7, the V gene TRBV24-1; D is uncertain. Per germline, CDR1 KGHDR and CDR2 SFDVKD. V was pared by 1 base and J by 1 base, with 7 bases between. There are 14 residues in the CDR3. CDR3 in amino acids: CATSDFPLSYEQYF. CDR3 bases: TGTGCCACCAGTGATTTCCCCCTTTCCTACGAGCAGTACTTC.

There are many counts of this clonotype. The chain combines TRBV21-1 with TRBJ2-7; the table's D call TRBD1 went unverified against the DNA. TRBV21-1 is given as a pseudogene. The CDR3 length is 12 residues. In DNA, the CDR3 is TGTGCCACCAGTTGGCAGGGAAGCGAGCAGTACTTC. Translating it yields CATSWQGSEQYF.

The CDR3 nucleotides are TGTGCCAGCAGCCGGGTTCTGGCCTATGGCTACACCTTC. This sequence encodes CASSRVLAYGYTF. V is TRBV11-2 and J is TRBJ1-2; unclear D gene. There are 13 residues in the CDR3. Trimming took 5 bases from V and 4 from J, leaving 11 bases between them. Germline V gene lookup returns CDR1 SGHAT and CDR2 FQNNGV.

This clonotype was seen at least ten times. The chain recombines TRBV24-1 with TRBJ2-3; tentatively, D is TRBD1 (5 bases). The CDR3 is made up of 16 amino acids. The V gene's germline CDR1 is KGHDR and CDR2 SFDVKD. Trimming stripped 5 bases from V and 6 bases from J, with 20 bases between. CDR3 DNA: TGTGCCACCAGTGCCCCGGCCAGGGCACTGATGGATACGCAGTATTTT. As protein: CATSAPARALMDTQYF.

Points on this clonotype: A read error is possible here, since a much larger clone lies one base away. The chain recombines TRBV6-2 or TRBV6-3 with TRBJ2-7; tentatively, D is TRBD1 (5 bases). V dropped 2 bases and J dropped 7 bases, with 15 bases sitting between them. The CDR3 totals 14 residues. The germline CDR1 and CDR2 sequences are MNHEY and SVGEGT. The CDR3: CASSYVQEYNEQYF. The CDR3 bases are TGTGCCAGCAGTTACGTACAGGAGTACAATGAGCAGTACTTC.

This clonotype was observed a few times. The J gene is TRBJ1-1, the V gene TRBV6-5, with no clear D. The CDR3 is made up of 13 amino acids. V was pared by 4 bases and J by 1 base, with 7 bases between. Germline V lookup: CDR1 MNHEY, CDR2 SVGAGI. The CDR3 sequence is CASSSDTNTEAFF. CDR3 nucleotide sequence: TGTGCCAGCAGTTCAGACACGAACACTGAAGCTTTCTTT.

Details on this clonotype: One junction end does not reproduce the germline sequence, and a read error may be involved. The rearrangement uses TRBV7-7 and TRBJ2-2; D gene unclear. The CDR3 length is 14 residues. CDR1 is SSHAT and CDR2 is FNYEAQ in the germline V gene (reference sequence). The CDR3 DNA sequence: TGTGTCAGCAGACCCTCTAGATCGTCCGGGGAGCTGTTTTTT. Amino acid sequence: CVSRPSRSSGELFF.

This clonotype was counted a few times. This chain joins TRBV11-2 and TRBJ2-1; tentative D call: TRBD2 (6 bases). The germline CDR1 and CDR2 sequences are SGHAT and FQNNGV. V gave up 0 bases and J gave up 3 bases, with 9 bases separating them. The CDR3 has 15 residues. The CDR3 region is CASSLDLRGYNEQFF. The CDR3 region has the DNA TGTGCCAGCAGCTTAGATCTGCGGGGCTACAATGAGCAGTTCTTC.

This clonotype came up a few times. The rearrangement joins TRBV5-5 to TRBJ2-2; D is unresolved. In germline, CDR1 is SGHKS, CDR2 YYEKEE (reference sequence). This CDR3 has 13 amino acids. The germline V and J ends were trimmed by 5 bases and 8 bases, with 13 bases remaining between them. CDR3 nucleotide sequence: TGTGCCAGCAGTTACGTAGTGGTTGGGGAGCTGTTTTTT. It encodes CASSYVVVGELFF.

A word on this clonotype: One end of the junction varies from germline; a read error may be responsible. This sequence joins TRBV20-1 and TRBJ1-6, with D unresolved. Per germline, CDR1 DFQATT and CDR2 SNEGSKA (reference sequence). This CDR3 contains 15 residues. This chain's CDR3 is CSAIGRSSYNSPPHF. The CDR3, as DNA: TGCAGTGCTATAGGAAGGAGCTCCTATAATTCACCCCCCCACTTT.

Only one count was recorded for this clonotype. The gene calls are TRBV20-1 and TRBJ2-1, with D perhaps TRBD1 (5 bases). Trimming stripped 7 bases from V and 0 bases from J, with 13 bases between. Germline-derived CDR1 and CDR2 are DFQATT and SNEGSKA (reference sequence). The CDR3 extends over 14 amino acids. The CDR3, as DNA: TGCAGTGTTTCGGCAGACAGCTCCTACAATGAGCAGTTCTTC. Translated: CSVSADSSYNEQFF.

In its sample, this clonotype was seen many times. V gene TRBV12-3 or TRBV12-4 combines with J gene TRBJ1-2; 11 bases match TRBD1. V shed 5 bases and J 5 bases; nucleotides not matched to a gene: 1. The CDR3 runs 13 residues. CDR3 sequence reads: CASSGQGAYGYTF. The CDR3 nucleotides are TGTGCCAGCAGTGGACAGGGGGCATATGGCTACACCTTC.

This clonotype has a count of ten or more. This CDR3 reads CASSLSIQQETQYF. The CDR3 DNA sequence: TGTGCCAGCAGTTTAAGTATTCAACAAGAGACCCAGTACTTC. The gene calls are TRBV12-3 or TRBV12-4 and TRBJ2-5; D ambiguous. This CDR3 comprises 14 residues. Trimming removed 2 bases at V and 2 bases at J, with 9 bases between.

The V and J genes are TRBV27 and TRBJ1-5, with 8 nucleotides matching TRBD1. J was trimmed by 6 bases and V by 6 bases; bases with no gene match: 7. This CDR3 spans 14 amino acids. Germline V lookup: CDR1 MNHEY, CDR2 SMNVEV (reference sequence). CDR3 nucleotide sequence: TGTGCCAGCAGGGAAGACAGGGGAGGTCAGCCCCAGCATTTT. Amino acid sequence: CASREDRGGQPQHF.

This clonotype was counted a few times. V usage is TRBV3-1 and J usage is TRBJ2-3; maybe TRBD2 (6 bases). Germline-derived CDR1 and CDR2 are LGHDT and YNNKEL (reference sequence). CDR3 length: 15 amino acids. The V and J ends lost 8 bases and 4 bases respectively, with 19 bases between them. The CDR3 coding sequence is TGTGCCAGCTCAGTGGGAGGCGTGAGATCAGATACGCAGTATTTT. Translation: CASSVGGVRSDTQYF.

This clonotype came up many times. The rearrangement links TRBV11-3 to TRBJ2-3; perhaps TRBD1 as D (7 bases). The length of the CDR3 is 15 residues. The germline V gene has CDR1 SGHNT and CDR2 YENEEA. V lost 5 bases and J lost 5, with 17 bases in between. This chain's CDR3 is CASSPSGQEGDTQYF. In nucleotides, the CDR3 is TGTGCCAGCAGCCCATCCGGACAGGAGGGAGATACGCAGTATTTT.

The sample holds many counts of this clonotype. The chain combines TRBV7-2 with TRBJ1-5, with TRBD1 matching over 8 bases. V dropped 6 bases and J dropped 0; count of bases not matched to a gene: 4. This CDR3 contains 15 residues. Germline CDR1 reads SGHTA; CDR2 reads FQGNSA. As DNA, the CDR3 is TGTGCCAGCAGGGGACAGGCCTATAGCAATCAGCCCCAGCATTTT. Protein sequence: CASRGQAYSNQPQHF.

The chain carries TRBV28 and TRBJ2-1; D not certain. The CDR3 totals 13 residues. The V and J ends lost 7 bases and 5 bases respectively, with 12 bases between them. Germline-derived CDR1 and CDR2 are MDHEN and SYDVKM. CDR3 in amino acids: CASTLRANNEQFF. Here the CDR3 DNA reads TGTGCCAGCACTCTCCGGGCTAACAATGAGCAGTTCTTC.

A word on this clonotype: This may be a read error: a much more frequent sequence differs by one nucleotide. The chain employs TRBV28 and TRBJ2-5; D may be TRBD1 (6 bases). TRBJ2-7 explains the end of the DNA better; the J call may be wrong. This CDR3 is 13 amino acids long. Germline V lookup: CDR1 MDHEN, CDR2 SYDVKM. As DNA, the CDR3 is TGTACCAGCAGTGACAGGAGGATCTACGAGCAGTACTTC. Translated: CTSSDRRIYEQYF.

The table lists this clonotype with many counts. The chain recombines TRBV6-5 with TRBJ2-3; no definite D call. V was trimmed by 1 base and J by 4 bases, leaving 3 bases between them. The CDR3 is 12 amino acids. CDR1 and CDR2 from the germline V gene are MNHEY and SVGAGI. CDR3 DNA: TGTGCCAGCAGTTACTTCTCAGATACGCAGTATTTT. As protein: CASSYFSDTQYF.